Here is one T cell receptor (beta chain) with its context. What it recognizes is unknown. Since no conserved phenylalanine or tryptophan closes the CDR3, a read error is the likely cause. This sample stems from a study of tumor and adjacent non-tumor tissue in lung cancer. Regarding the study as a whole: Normal lung showed higher cumulative top 100 clone frequency than tumor. Higher tumor TCR diversity was associated with shorter survival. Compared with tumor, normal lung showed significantly lower TCR diversity.

The CDR3 is 17 residues long. The germline V gene encodes CDR1 KGHDR and CDR2 SFDVKD. A modified ARM-PCR protocol with three rounds of nested PCR amplified TCRbeta. TCRdb reprocessed the multiplex PCR reads with MiXCR, giving one entry per CDR3 protein. In the table there are almost 75,000 distinct CDR3 sequences, roughly 70% of which are singletons. No cell sorting was done before RNA was extracted from the tissue. This non-tumor lung sample came from over 3 cm beyond the tumor edge. This chain uses TRBV24-1 with TRBJ2-2, with 10 bases lining up with TRBD1. The sample taken for sequencing was distant non-tumor lung tissue. This clonotype was sampled from a woman aged 45 to 65 with non-small cell lung cancer. CDR3 protein: CASSDETGTGDSGELFV. The CDR3 DNA follows: TGTGCCAGCAGTGATGAAACCGGGACAGGGGATTCCGGGGAGCTGTTTGTT.